A single sample is the source of the 19 T cell receptor beta chains below, sequenced in a study of cytomegalovirus exposure and HLA in healthy donors. With 60 Vbeta and 13 Jbeta primers, the PCR was carried out. TCRdb's table, derived via immunoSEQ multiplex PCR, lists solely in-frame clones and lacks some. The repertoire holds about 190,000 clones, with around 87% as singletons. The sequenced material came from PBMCs. These receptor sequences come from a man between 25 and 39 years old in good health and CMV-seronegative.

DNA for the CDR3: TGTGCCAGCACAACTTCGACAGGCAGCTCCTACGAGCAGTACTTC. Protein: CASTTSTGSSYEQYF. The chain joins TRBV18 to TRBJ2-7, with D possibly being TRBD1 (6 bases). The V and J ends lost 8 bases and 0 bases respectively, with 17 bases between them. The CDR3 runs 15 residues. Germline assignment: CDR1 KGHSH and CDR2 LQKENI.

The rearrangement uses TRBV11-2 and TRBJ1-1, with TRBD1 as a possible D gene (6 bases). The V end lost 0 bases, the J end lost 4 bases, and 12 bases lay between the germline ends. This CDR3 has 15 residues. Germline V gene sequence: CDR1 SGHAT, CDR2 FQNNGV. The CDR3 reads CASSLDYRQATEAFF. For the CDR3, the DNA is TGTGCCAGCAGCTTAGATTATCGACAGGCCACTGAAGCTTTCTTT.

This chain uses TRBV30 with TRBJ2-1; D is possibly TRBD2 (5 bases). Looked up from germline, CDR1 is GTSNPN and CDR2 is SVGIG (reference sequence). CDR3 length equals 15 residues. The germline V and J ends were trimmed by 0 bases and 6 bases, with 15 bases remaining between them. CDR3 protein: CAWSVLKYEGNEQFF. The CDR3 DNA is TGTGCCTGGAGTGTACTTAAATACGAGGGCAATGAGCAGTTCTTC. Full variable domain (missing parts from reference TRBV30 and TRBJ2-1): SQTIHQWPATLVQPVGSPLSLECTVEGTSNPNLYWYRQAAGRGLQLLFYSVGIGQISSEVPQNLSASRPQDRQFILSSKKLLLSDSGFYLCAWSVLKYEGNEQFFGPGTRLTVL.

This chain uses TRBV5-4 with TRBJ2-7; 7 bases are shared with TRBD2. Germline assignment: CDR1 SGHNT and CDR2 YYREEE (reference sequence). J lost 2 bases, V lost 6 bases, and 11 bases had no gene match. There are 15 residues in the CDR3. CDR3 bases: TGTGCCAGCAAGTCCGGGGAGGGAACACCCTACGAGCAGTACTTC. Translation gives CASKSGEGTPYEQYF.

This clone was seen only once. This rearrangement joins TRBV7-9 to TRBJ2-4; no clear D. The CDR3 spans 14 residues. Germline V gives CDR1 SEHNR, CDR2 FQNEAQ (reference sequence). V was cut by 1 base and J by 0 bases, with 4 bases left in between. CDR3 sequence reads: CASSLGGAKNIQYF. The CDR3 DNA reads TGTGCCAGCAGCTTAGGAGGAGCCAAAAACATTCAGTACTTC. The variable domain in full, completed from reference TRBV7-9 and TRBJ2-4, reads DTGVSQNPRHKITKRGQNVTFRCDPISEHNRLYWYRQTLGQGPEFLTYFQNEAQLEKSRLLSDRFSAERPKGSFSTLEIQRTEQGDSAMYLCASSLGGAKNIQYFGAGTRLSVL.

This chain connects TRBV27 to TRBJ2-1; D perhaps matches TRBD2 (6 bases). This CDR3 contains 18 residues. Deletions cut 0 bases from V and 1 base from J, with 16 bases between. CDR1 MNHEY and CDR2 SMNVEV come from the germline V gene (reference sequence). This CDR3 reads CASSLSRIAGRSYNEQFF. In nucleotides, the CDR3 is TGTGCCAGCAGTTTATCGAGAATTGCGGGAAGGTCCTACAATGAGCAGTTCTTC.

The chain links TRBV2 to TRBJ2-3, with D perhaps TRBD1 (6 bases). This CDR3 is 13 amino acids long. V shed 7 bases and J shed 5 bases, with 13 bases lying between them. Germline V gene sequence: CDR1 SNHLY, CDR2 FYNNEI. The DNA for the CDR3 is TGTGCCAGCACGCAGGGGCGCGTAGATACGCAGTATTTT. It encodes CASTQGRVDTQYF.

Note on this clone: A read error may account for a junction end that differs from germline. The chain is built from TRBV5-1 and TRBJ2-1, with unresolved D. There are 15 residues in the CDR3. Germline CDR1 reads SGHRS; CDR2 reads YFSETQ. The CDR3 nucleotides are TGCGCCAGCAGTTATCCGGATTTTACCTACAATGAGCGGTTCTTC. Its protein is CASSYPDFTYNERFF.

The V gene is TRBV6-5, the J gene TRBJ1-2; 9 bases map to TRBD1. This CDR3 is built from 15 residues. V lost 5 bases to trimming and J lost 4 bases; unmatched junction nucleotides: 8. CDR1 and CDR2 from the germline V gene are MNHEY and SVGAGI. CDR3 nucleotide sequence: TGTGCCAGCAGTACAACAGGGGGCCCCCCCTATGGCTACACCTTC. Its protein is CASSTTGGPPYGYTF.

The rearrangement links TRBV15 to TRBJ2-7; 8 nucleotides align to TRBD2. Trimming cost V 3 bases and J 7 bases; bases outside gene matches: 5. CDR1 LNHNV and CDR2 YYDKDF come from the germline V gene (reference sequence). The CDR3 loop spans 13 amino acids. In DNA, the CDR3 is TGTGCCACCAGCAGTGGACTAGCTAGGGAGCAGTACTTC. Amino acids: CATSSGLAREQYF. Full variable domain (missing parts from reference TRBV15 and TRBJ2-7): DAMVIQNPRYQVTQFGKPVTLSCSQTLNHNVMYWYQQKSSQAPKLLFHYYDKDFNNEADTPDNFQSRRPNTSFCFLDIRSPGLGDTAMYLCATSSGLAREQYFGPGTRLTVT.

This chain uses TRBV19 with TRBJ2-1; 13 bases map to TRBD2. After removal of 3 bases from V and 6 bases from J, the junction contained 5 bases not matched to a gene. From germline, CDR1 is LNHDA and CDR2 SQIVND (reference sequence). This CDR3 spans 16 amino acids. The DNA for the CDR3 is TGTGCCAGTAGTATCTTTGGACTAGCGGGAGTCAATGAGCAGTTCTTC. This encodes CASSIFGLAGVNEQFF.

This clone was counted a few times. The same CDR3 also results from other DNA sequences found in this sample. The chain couples TRBV11-2 to TRBJ2-3; TRBD1 matches at 7 bases. The CDR3 covers 17 residues. Unmatched junction bases numbered 7, after V lost 1 base and J lost 0 bases. In germline, CDR1 is SGHAT, CDR2 FQNNGV. The CDR3 coding sequence is TGTGCCAGCAGCTTAGGGACAGGCGGAACTAGCACAGATACGCAGTATTTT. Encoded protein: CASSLGTGGTSTDTQYF.

This clone was observed a handful of times. Here the CDR3 DNA reads TGTGCCAGCCGGGGATTTAATAATTCACCCCTCCACTTT. This sequence encodes CASRGFNNSPLHF. The chain recombines TRBV7-2 with TRBJ1-6; no clear D gene. Deletions cut 8 bases from V and 5 bases from J, with 10 bases between. The length of the CDR3 is 13 residues. Germline lookup yields CDR1 SGHTA and CDR2 FQGNSA.

The rearrangement joins TRBV27 to TRBJ2-7; tentatively, D is TRBD1 (7 bases). The germline gives CDR1 MNHEY, CDR2 SMNVEV (reference sequence). The CDR3 has 15 residues. Trimming stripped 4 bases from V and 1 base from J, with 14 bases between. The CDR3 bases are TGTGCCAGCAGTTCCCGGGGGACAGAGTCCTACGAGCAGTACTTC. Amino acid sequence: CASSSRGTESYEQYF.

The chain combines TRBV19 with TRBJ2-1; 11 bases fit TRBD2. V shed 0 bases and J 8 bases; nucleotides not matched to a gene: 6. Germline CDR1 reads LNHDA; CDR2 reads SQIVND (reference sequence). This CDR3 is built from 16 residues. CDR3 DNA: TGTGCCAGTAGTATAGATGCGATAGCGGGGGGGGATGAGCAGTTCTTC. Amino acids: CASSIDAIAGGDEQFF.

This clone was seen only once. The V gene is TRBV7-2, the J gene TRBJ1-4, with TRBD1 as a possible D gene (6 bases). The CDR3 runs 16 residues. Germline loops: CDR1 SGHTA, CDR2 FQGNSA. V shed 2 bases and J shed 7 bases, with 17 bases lying between them. CDR3: CASSLFPAGAGEKLFF. CDR3 in DNA: TGTGCCAGCAGCTTATTTCCAGCGGGGGCGGGTGAAAAACTGTTTTTT.

The chain uses TRBV11-2 and TRBJ2-7, with unresolved D. Germline V gene lookup returns CDR1 SGHAT and CDR2 FQNNGV. V lost 5 bases to trimming and J lost 6 bases, with 14 bases between them. The CDR3 runs 13 residues. The CDR3 spells CASSPIQEIEQYF. DNA for the CDR3: TGTGCCAGCAGCCCTATCCAGGAAATCGAGCAGTACTTC.

CDR3 protein: CASRAWGGRYEQYF. In DNA form, the CDR3 reads TGTGCCAGCCGAGCTTGGGGGGGCCGCTACGAGCAGTACTTC. The genes are TRBV7-2 and TRBJ2-7; TRBD2 is a possible D gene (7 bases). Germline assignment: CDR1 SGHTA and CDR2 FQGNSA. The length of the CDR3 is 14 residues. With 8 bases removed from V and 3 bases from J, the gap between germline ends came to 17 bases.

The chain links TRBV7-2 to TRBJ2-7, with a weak D call TRBD1 (6 bases). The CDR3 length is 16 residues. V was cut by 6 bases and J by 0 bases, with 18 bases left in between. In germline, CDR1 is SGHTA, CDR2 FQGNSA. CDR3 in amino acids: CASSPYRAVLSYEQYF. The CDR3 DNA is TGTGCCAGCAGTCCTTACAGGGCCGTCCTCTCCTACGAGCAGTACTTC.